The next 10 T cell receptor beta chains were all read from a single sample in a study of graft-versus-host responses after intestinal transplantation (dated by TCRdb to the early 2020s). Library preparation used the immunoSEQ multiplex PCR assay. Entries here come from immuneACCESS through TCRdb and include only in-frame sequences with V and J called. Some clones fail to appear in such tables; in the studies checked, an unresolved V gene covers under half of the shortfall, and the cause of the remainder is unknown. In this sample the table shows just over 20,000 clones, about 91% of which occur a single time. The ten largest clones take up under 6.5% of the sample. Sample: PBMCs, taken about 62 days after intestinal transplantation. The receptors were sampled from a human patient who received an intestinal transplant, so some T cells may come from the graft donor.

CDR3 in DNA: TGTGCCAGCAGCTTAGGAGGGGGGGCCTTAAATGAGCAGTTCTTC. Translation: CASSLGGGALNEQFF. The chain recombines TRBV7-8 with TRBJ2-1, with a possible D match to TRBD2 (7 bases). This CDR3 comprises 15 residues. Trimming pared 1 base from V and 7 bases from J, leaving 14 bases between. Looked up from germline, CDR1 is SGHVS and CDR2 is FQNEAQ.

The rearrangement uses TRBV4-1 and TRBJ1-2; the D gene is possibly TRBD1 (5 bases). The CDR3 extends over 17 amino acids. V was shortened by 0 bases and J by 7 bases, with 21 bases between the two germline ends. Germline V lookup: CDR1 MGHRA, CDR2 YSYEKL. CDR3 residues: CASSQDLLGQGLGGYTF. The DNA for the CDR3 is TGCGCCAGCAGCCAAGATTTATTGGGGCAGGGATTGGGTGGCTACACCTTC.

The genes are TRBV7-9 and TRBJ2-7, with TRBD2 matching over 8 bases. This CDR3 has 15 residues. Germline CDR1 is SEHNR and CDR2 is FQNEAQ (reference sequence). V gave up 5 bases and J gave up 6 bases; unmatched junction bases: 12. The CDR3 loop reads CASSQDRGGPGEQYF. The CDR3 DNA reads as TGTGCCAGCAGCCAGGACCGGGGGGGCCCCGGCGAGCAGTACTTC.

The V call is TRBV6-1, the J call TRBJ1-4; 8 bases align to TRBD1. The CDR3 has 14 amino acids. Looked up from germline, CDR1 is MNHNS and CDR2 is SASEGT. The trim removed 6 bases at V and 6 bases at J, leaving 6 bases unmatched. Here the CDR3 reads CASRHRGEYEKLFF. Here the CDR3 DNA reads TGTGCCAGCAGGCACAGGGGGGAATATGAAAAACTGTTTTTT.

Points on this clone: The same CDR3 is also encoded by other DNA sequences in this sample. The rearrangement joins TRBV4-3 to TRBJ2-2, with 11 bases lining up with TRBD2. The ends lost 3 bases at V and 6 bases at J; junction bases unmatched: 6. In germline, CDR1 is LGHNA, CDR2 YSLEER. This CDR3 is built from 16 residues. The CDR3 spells CASSQELAGEAGELFF. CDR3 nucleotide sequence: TGCGCCAGCAGCCAGGAACTAGCGGGGGAAGCCGGGGAGCTGTTTTTT.

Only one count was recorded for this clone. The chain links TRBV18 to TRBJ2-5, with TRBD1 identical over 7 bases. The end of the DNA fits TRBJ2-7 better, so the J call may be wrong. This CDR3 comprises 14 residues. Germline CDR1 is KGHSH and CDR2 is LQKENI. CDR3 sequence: CASSPNRGSYEQYF. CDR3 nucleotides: TGTGCCAGCTCACCGAACAGGGGAAGCTACGAGCAGTACTTC.

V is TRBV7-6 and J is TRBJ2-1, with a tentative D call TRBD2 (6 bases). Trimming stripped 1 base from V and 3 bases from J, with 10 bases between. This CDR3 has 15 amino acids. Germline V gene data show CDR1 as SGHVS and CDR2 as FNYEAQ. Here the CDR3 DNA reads TGTGCCAGCAGCTTAGGCGGGGCCGACTACAATGAGCAGTTCTTC. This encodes CASSLGGADYNEQFF.

CDR3 sequence reads: CASSSPPGYSYEQYF. CDR3 DNA: TGTGCCAGCAGCTCCCCACCGGGCTACTCCTACGAGCAGTACTTC. The chain links TRBV7-2 to TRBJ2-7; D is unresolved. V lost 4 bases and J 0 bases, leaving 13 bases between the germline ends. CDR3 length: 15 residues. Germline V lookup: CDR1 SGHTA, CDR2 FQGNSA.

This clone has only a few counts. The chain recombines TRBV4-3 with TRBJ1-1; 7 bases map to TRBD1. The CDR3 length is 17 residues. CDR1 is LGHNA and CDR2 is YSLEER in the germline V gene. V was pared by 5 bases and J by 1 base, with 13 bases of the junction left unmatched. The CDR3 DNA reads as TGCGCCAGCAGCGCGCATTCCGGGACAGCCTCGAACACTGAAGCTTTCTTT. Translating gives CASSAHSGTASNTEAFF.

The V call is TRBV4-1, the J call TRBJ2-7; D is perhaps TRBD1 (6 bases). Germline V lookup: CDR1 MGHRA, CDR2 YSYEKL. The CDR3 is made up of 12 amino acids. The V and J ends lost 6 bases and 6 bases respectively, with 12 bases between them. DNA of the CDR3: TGCGCCAGCAGTCCCAGGGGCTTCGAGCAGTACTTC. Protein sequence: CASSPRGFEQYF.